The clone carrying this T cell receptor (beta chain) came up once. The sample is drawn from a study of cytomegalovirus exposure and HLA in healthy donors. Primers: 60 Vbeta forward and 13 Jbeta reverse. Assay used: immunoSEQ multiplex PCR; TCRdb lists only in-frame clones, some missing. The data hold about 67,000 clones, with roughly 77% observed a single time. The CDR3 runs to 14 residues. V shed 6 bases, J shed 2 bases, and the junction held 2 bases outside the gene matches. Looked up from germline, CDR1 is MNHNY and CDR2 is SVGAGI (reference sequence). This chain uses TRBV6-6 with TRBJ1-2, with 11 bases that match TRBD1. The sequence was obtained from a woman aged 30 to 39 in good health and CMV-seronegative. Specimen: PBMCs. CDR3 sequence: CASSGTGGNYGYTF. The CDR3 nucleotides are TGTGCCAGCAGCGGGACAGGGGGAAACTATGGCTACACCTTC.